These T cell receptor beta chains were read from a single sample in a study of blood T cell repertoires in COVID-19. This table comes from immunoSEQ multiplex PCR, and its TCRdb copy is limited to in-frame clones, with some not included. The data show about 120,000 clones, around three quarters seen once. The sample comprised peripheral blood. Receptor source: a woman older than 75 with acute or convalescent COVID-19. Both conserved end residues are part of each CDR3. D genes are given only for firm matches. Size tells how often a clone was seen (once, few, many) or the class of an expanded clone, and some rows leave it out.

d_call,clone_size,j_call,v_call,cdr3_nt,cdr3_aa
-,-,TRBJ1-1,TRBV7-2,TGTGCCAGCAGCTTAGACTCCCAGGGTGTCACTGAAGCTTTCTTT,CASSLDSQGVTEAFF
-,-,TRBJ2-1,TRBV14,TGTGCCAGCAGCCAAGATCGGAGAGAATCGTACAATGAGCAGTTCTTC,CASSQDRRESYNEQFF
TRBD1,-,TRBJ1-1,TRBV6-6,TGTGCCAGCAGTTACTCCCAGGGGGCGAACACTGAAGCTTTCTTT,CASSYSQGANTEAFF
-,-,TRBJ2-7,TRBV28,TGTGCCAGCAGTTTGAGCGGCCCCTCCTACGAGCAGTACTTC,CASSLSGPSYEQYF
-,-,TRBJ1-6,TRBV6-2/TRBV6-3,TGTGCCAGCAGTTACCAACCGAGGAATTCACCCCTCCACTTT,CASSYQPRNSPLHF
TRBD1,-,TRBJ1-1,TRBV6-5,TGTGCCAGCAGCCTCGGACAGGGGGACACTGAAGCTTTCTTT,CASSLGQGDTEAFF
-,-,TRBJ1-2,TRBV2,TGTGCCAGCAGTGGGGAGCGGACGCAGGGCTACACCTTC,CASSGERTQGYTF
-,once,TRBJ2-5,TRBV29-1,TGCAGCGTCGCGAGACAAGAGACCCAGTACTTC,CSVARQETQYF
-,-,TRBJ2-3,TRBV5-1,TGCGCCAGCAGGATGTGGGGGCGCACAGATACGCAGTATTTT,CASRMWGRTDTQYF
-,-,TRBJ2-5,TRBV12-2,TGTGCAAGTCGCTCAATCCAGGGGGCTCCTACCCAAGAGACCCAGTACTTC,CASRSIQGAPTQETQYF
TRBD2,once,TRBJ2-5,TRBV24-1,TGTGCCACCGCTGGGTTGGCGGGGGATCAAGAGACCCAGTACTTC,CATAGLAGDQETQYF